This T cell receptor beta chain was profiled in a study of OX40 agonist ivuxolimab in advanced cancers. Germline CDR1 reads SGHNT; CDR2 reads YYREEE (reference sequence). Deletions cut 3 bases from V and 7 bases from J, with 7 bases between. CDR3 length: 12 residues. Clones were read by immunoSEQ multiplex PCR, and TCRdb kept only the in-frame ones, dropping some. The sample shows around 60,000 clones, 92% of them seen only once. This TCR was recovered from an adult with an advanced solid tumor such as melanoma, head and neck, liver or kidney cancer. The sample consisted of CD4+ or CD8+ T cells sorted from blood, taken in a trial of the OX40 agonist ivuxolimab. V usage is TRBV5-4 and J usage is TRBJ2-2; no firm D call. The DNA of the CDR3 is TGTGCCAGCAGCTCTAGTTACGGGGAGCTGTTTTTT. As protein: CASSSSYGELFF.